Below are 3 T cell receptor beta chains sequenced from a single sample in a study of cytomegalovirus exposure and HLA in healthy donors. Sequencing was performed with immunoSEQ multiplex PCR; in TCRdb, only in-frame clones are kept and a portion is missing. The profile shows some 170,000 clones, approximately 86% of them singletons. Sequenced material: PBMCs. The origin of the receptors is a man younger than 30 in good health and CMV-seropositive.

This clone was detected once. The chain employs TRBV10-3 and TRBJ1-1; TRBD1 matches 10 bases. With V trimmed by 6 bases and J by 3 bases, 1 base remained unmatched. CDR1 is ENHRY, CDR2 SYGVKD, per germline. CDR3 length equals 13 residues. The DNA of the CDR3 is TGTGCCATCAGGGGGACAGGGGACACTGAAGCTTTCTTT. Amino acids: CAIRGTGDTEAFF.

The rearrangement links TRBV7-2 to TRBJ2-7; 9 bases match TRBD2. Trimming at V came to 0 bases and at J to 12 bases, leaving 15 bases not matched to a gene. The germline CDR1 and CDR2 sequences are SGHTA and FQGNSA. The CDR3 runs 16 residues. This CDR3 reads CASSLASGGSFTGLYF. The CDR3 bases are TGTGCCAGCAGCTTAGCGAGCGGGGGGTCTTTTACCGGACTGTACTTC.

The chain has TRBV4-3 and TRBJ2-5; TRBD1 might be the D (6 bases). The CDR3 loop spans 14 amino acids. Germline loops: CDR1 LGHNA, CDR2 YSLEER. V dropped 0 bases and J dropped 5 bases, with 10 bases sitting between them. This CDR3 reads CASSQDSGVETQYF. Here the CDR3 DNA reads TGCGCCAGCAGCCAAGATTCAGGGGTGGAGACCCAGTACTTC.